This section outlines one T cell receptor (beta chain) sequence together with its context. This CDR3 is built from 14 residues. V was shortened by 2 bases and J by 6 bases, with 11 bases between the two germline ends. Germline CDR1 MNHEY, CDR2 SVGAGI. The source of the sample is a study of shared clonotypes between healthy human individuals. Assay used: immunoSEQ multiplex PCR; TCRdb lists only in-frame clones, some missing. There are 1,500,000 or so clones in the sample; roughly 95% occur only once, and 1% to 1.5% lies in the top ten. The sequenced material came from naive CD4+ T cells sorted from blood. Subset here: CD45RA+ positively selected. The rearrangement uses TRBV6-5 and TRBJ2-1; no reliable D call. The TCR sequence derives from a man under 40 in good health. CDR3: CASSYVLGGNEQFF. CDR3 coding DNA: TGTGCCAGCAGTTACGTTCTAGGTGGCAATGAGCAGTTCTTC.